The 22 T cell receptor beta chains below all came from one sample that was sequenced in a study of cytomegalovirus exposure and HLA in healthy donors. Primers: 60 Vbeta forward and 13 Jbeta reverse. Assay used: immunoSEQ multiplex PCR; TCRdb lists only in-frame clones, some missing. The sample has about 140,000 clones, around 82% seen once. Input material: PBMCs. The receptors stem from a man aged 18-30 years in good health and CMV-seropositive.

The chain is built from TRBV18 and TRBJ2-2, with D hard to call. Trimming took off 0 bases at V and 0 bases at J, with 8 bases between the two ends. CDR3 length: 16 amino acids. Germline assignment: CDR1 KGHSH and CDR2 LQKENI. CDR3 DNA: TGTGCCAGCTCACCACCTTGGGCTGCGAACACCGGGGAGCTGTTTTTT. It yields the protein CASSPPWAANTGELFF.

This chain's CDR3 is CASSLLAGGQYEQYF. The CDR3, as DNA: TGTGCCAGCAGTTTATTGGCGGGAGGGCAATACGAGCAGTACTTC. The chain employs TRBV28 and TRBJ2-7, with 9 positions matching TRBD2. Germline values: CDR1 MDHEN, CDR2 SYDVKM. V lost 1 base to trimming and J lost 4 bases; unmatched junction nucleotides: 5. There are 15 residues in the CDR3.

The V gene is TRBV29-1, the J gene TRBJ2-7; a possible D gene is TRBD1 (6 bases). V was cut by 7 bases and J by 4 bases, with 11 bases left in between. The CDR3 is made up of 11 amino acids. Germline lookup yields CDR1 SQVTM and CDR2 ANQGSEA. Here the CDR3 reads CSAGQIYEQYF. The CDR3, as DNA: TGCAGCGCCGGACAGATTTACGAGCAGTACTTC.

This chain connects TRBV6-6 to TRBJ2-3, with 8 bases that match TRBD1. J gave up 1 base and V 6 bases, and 9 bases lay outside the gene matches. Germline CDR1 reads MNHNY; CDR2 reads SVGAGI (reference sequence). The CDR3 length is 16 residues. The CDR3 loop reads CASRGQGASGTDTQYF. CDR3 bases: TGTGCCAGCAGAGGCCAGGGGGCAAGTGGCACAGATACGCAGTATTTT.

V is TRBV5-1 and J is TRBJ2-5, with 8 bases that match TRBD2. The J call may be mistaken, given a closer DNA end match to TRBJ2-7. Per germline, CDR1 SGHRS and CDR2 YFSETQ. CDR3 size: 15 residues. The CDR3 sequence is CASSLVAGSSYEQYF. DNA for the CDR3: TGCGCCAGCAGCTTGGTAGCGGGGAGCTCCTACGAGCAGTACTTC.

The genes are TRBV19 and TRBJ2-7, with 7 bases lining up with TRBD1. The CDR3 sequence is 14 residues long. The germline CDR1 and CDR2 sequences are LNHDA and SQIVND (reference sequence). Germline trimming cut 3 bases from V and 2 bases from J; bases unmatched to any gene: 4. The CDR3 here is CASSMGTAPYEQYF. CDR3 bases: TGTGCCAGTAGTATGGGGACAGCCCCCTACGAGCAGTACTTC. Full variable domain (missing parts from reference TRBV19 and TRBJ2-7): DGGITQSPKYLFRKEGQNVTLSCEQNLNHDAMYWYRQDPGQGLRLIYYSQIVNDFQKGDIAEGYSVSREKKESFPLTVTSAQKNPTAFYLCASSMGTAPYEQYFGPGTRLTVT.

This chain joins TRBV29-1 and TRBJ2-7; 11 bases agree with TRBD2. Germline-derived CDR1 and CDR2 are SQVTM and ANQGSEA. The CDR3 runs to 16 residues. J lost 2 bases, V lost 4 bases, and 10 bases had no gene match. CDR3 in DNA: TGCAGCGTTGTCGGGCTAGCGGGAGGCTTTACCTACGAGCAGTACTTC. Translated, it gives CSVVGLAGGFTYEQYF.

The chain recombines TRBV18 with TRBJ1-3; TRBD1 is a possible D gene (6 bases). Germline CDR1 KGHSH, CDR2 LQKENI. Trimming pared 0 bases from V and 3 bases from J, leaving 15 bases between. This CDR3 contains 17 residues. The CDR3 protein is CASSPPRTGPGGNTIYF. The CDR3 DNA reads as TGTGCCAGCTCACCACCAAGAACAGGGCCTGGTGGAAACACCATATATTTT.

The genes are TRBV5-1 and TRBJ2-7; 7 positions match TRBD2. The CDR3 is made up of 14 amino acids. In germline, CDR1 is SGHRS, CDR2 YFSETQ. Trimming removed 0 bases from V and 6 bases from J; junction bases left unmatched: 6. The CDR3 DNA reads as TGCGCCAGCAGCTTGGAGGCTAGCGGAGGCGAGCAGTACTTC. It specifies CASSLEASGGEQYF.

The V gene is TRBV10-3, the J gene TRBJ2-1; tentative D call: TRBD2 (5 bases). The CDR3 sequence is 11 residues long. V was shortened by 8 bases and J by 8 bases, with 10 bases between the two germline ends. The V gene's germline CDR1 is ENHRY and CDR2 SYGVKD. CDR3 sequence: CAIGVGDEQFF. In DNA, the CDR3 is TGTGCCATCGGGGTGGGAGATGAGCAGTTCTTC.

The J gene is TRBJ2-3, the V gene TRBV5-1; 8 bases fit TRBD2. The CDR3 loop spans 15 amino acids. Unmatched junction bases numbered 3, after V lost 2 bases and J lost 1 base. In germline, CDR1 is SGHRS, CDR2 YFSETQ. The CDR3 bases are TGCGCCAGCAGCTTCATTAGCGGGGGCACAGATACGCAGTATTTT. Encoded protein: CASSFISGGTDTQYF.

The chain recombines TRBV27 with TRBJ2-5; D may be TRBD2 (5 bases). The end of the DNA aligns better with TRBJ2-7, so the J call may be wrong. The CDR3 length is 15 residues. Germline CDR1 and CDR2: MNHEY and SMNVEV (reference sequence). The CDR3 nucleotides read TGTGCCAGCAGTTTGCGCCCCGGGAACCTTTACGAGCAGTACTTC. It yields the protein CASSLRPGNLYEQYF.

The V and J genes are TRBV12-1 and TRBJ2-1; the D call in the table, TRBD2, was not verified against the DNA. TRBV12-1 is tagged as a pseudogene. The CDR3 length is 18 residues. The CDR3 is CASSFQCSGRARCNEQFF. The CDR3 DNA reads TGTGCCAGCAGCTTCCAATGTAGCGGGAGGGCTAGGTGCAATGAGCAGTTCTTC.

This clone has just a few counts. An end of the junction does not agree with germline; a read error may underlie this. The chain links TRBV6-5 to TRBJ1-1, with a tentative D call TRBD1 (6 bases). This CDR3 region has 15 residues. In germline, CDR1 is MNHEY, CDR2 SVGAGI. The CDR3 region has the DNA TGTGCCAGCACTTACACCGGACAGAGGAACACTGAAGCTTTCTTT. Protein product: CASTYTGQRNTEAFF.

The chain recombines TRBV6-1 with TRBJ1-5; perhaps TRBD1 as D (6 bases). Trimming shortened V by 5 bases and J by 6 bases, and 14 bases separated the two germline ends. The CDR3 has 14 residues. The germline CDR1 and CDR2 sequences are MNHNS and SASEGT. CDR3 DNA sequence: TGTGCCAGCAGTCCAGGGGCTCTAGGTCAGCCCCAGCATTTT. The encoded protein is CASSPGALGQPQHF.

The J gene is TRBJ1-1, the V gene TRBV29-1; 8 bases agree with TRBD1. Looked up from germline, CDR1 is SQVTM and CDR2 is ANQGSEA. V was pared by 6 bases and J by 7 bases, with 4 bases of the junction left unmatched. This CDR3 region has 11 residues. CDR3 bases: TGCAGCGTCAAGGACAGGGTTGAAGCTTTCTTT. It yields the protein CSVKDRVEAFF.

V and J are TRBV7-8 and TRBJ2-2; tentative D call: TRBD2 (5 bases). Germline CDR1 and CDR2: SGHVS and FQNEAQ. This CDR3 has 15 amino acids. V shed 5 bases and J shed 4 bases, with 14 bases lying between them. The CDR3 protein is CASSLRGGFTGELFF. CDR3 in DNA: TGTGCCAGCAGCCTAAGAGGAGGATTCACCGGGGAGCTGTTTTTT.

The J gene is TRBJ2-1, the V gene TRBV28; 7 positions agree with TRBD2. Germline V lookup: CDR1 MDHEN, CDR2 SYDVKM. The junction had 11 bases not matched to a gene; V was cut back by 6 bases and J by 0 bases. This CDR3 is 17 amino acids long. This CDR3 reads CASSSQRAGSSYNEQFF. The CDR3 coding sequence is TGTGCCAGCAGCTCCCAGAGAGCGGGAAGCTCCTACAATGAGCAGTTCTTC.

The DNA for the CDR3 is TGTGCCAGCAGTTACTCTCGGAGCGGGAGGGCCGGTGAGCAGTTCTTC. This encodes CASSYSRSGRAGEQFF. The chain combines TRBV6-5 with TRBJ2-1; 10 nucleotides agree with TRBD2. Germline CDR1 and CDR2: MNHEY and SVGAGI. With 0 bases clipped from V and 9 bases from J, the junction kept 8 bases outside the gene matches. The CDR3 is 16 residues long.

The chain employs TRBV19 and TRBJ2-3, with D unresolved. Germline V gene lookup returns CDR1 LNHDA and CDR2 SQIVND (reference sequence). The CDR3 contains 15 residues. Trimming left V 3 bases short and J 0 bases short, with 10 bases between. CDR3 sequence (DNA): TGTGCCAGTAGTATTTCGGCGGCTAGCACAGATACGCAGTATTTT. Amino acids: CASSISAASTDTQYF.

The genes are TRBV5-1 and TRBJ2-5, with unresolved D. Trimming took off 1 base at V and 2 bases at J, with 12 bases between the two ends. The germline CDR1 and CDR2 sequences are SGHRS and YFSETQ. The CDR3 contains 15 residues. In DNA form, the CDR3 reads TGCGCCAGCAGCTTGACGGGTTCCCTTCAAGAGACCCAGTACTTC. This gives the protein CASSLTGSLQETQYF.

The rearrangement links TRBV18 to TRBJ1-5, with TRBD1 as a possible D gene (5 bases). Germline V gives CDR1 KGHSH, CDR2 LQKENI. The CDR3 is made up of 12 amino acids. Trimming pared 6 bases from V and 11 bases from J, leaving 14 bases between. CDR3 sequence: CASSDRGIAQHF. As DNA, the CDR3 is TGTGCCAGCTCCGACCGGGGGATCGCCCAGCATTTT.